This TCR beta chain stems from a study of T cell changes during pregnancy in multiple sclerosis. Sequenced by immunoSEQ multiplex PCR; TCRdb stores in-frame clones only, minus some. The data contain 57,000 or so clones, about 90% of them singletons. This CDR3 is built from 17 residues. CDR1 is SGHAT and CDR2 is FQNNGV in the germline V gene. Trimming cost V 1 base and J 5 bases; bases outside gene matches: 8. The genes are TRBV11-2 and TRBJ2-5; 12 bases match TRBD2. Sequenced material: peripheral blood, taken in the third trimester of pregnancy. This sequence was found in a female donor in good health, enrolled as a control in a pregnancy study. This CDR3 reads CASSLVLAGGPKETQYF. The CDR3 DNA is TGTGCCAGCAGCTTAGTCCTAGCGGGAGGGCCGAAGGAGACCCAGTACTTC.